Below are 15 T cell receptor beta chains sequenced from a single sample in a study of blood T cell repertoires in COVID-19 (dated by TCRdb to 2019 to 2021). Libraries were made using the immunoSEQ multiplex PCR assay. In TCRdb, the immuneACCESS table is reduced to in-frame sequences with V and J assigned. These tables do not hold every clone; where another copy was compared, an unresolved V gene accounts for under half, and the others remain unexplained. Present in this sample are tens of thousands of clones, approximately 90% of which were seen just once. The top ten clonotypes cover about 9.3% of the sample. The sequenced sample consisted of peripheral blood. These receptors were taken from a human donor with active COVID-19. The donor label of this sample is uncertain.

The chain employs TRBV5-4 and TRBJ1-4, with D possibly TRBD1 on 5 matching bases. Germline assignment: CDR1 SGHNT and CDR2 YYREEE (reference sequence). The CDR3 extends over 13 amino acids. Trimming stripped 4 bases from V and 8 bases from J, with 12 bases between. Written as DNA, the CDR3 is TGTGCCAGCAGCGGAAGGGGAACAGAAAAACTGTTTTTT. Translated, it gives CASSGRGTEKLFF.

The genes are TRBV12-3 or TRBV12-4 and TRBJ2-5; D remains unclear. V was shortened by 0 bases and J by 5 bases, with 7 bases between the two germline ends. The CDR3 runs 13 residues. CDR3 in DNA: TGTGCCAGCAGTTTAGCGATGAGGGAGACCCAGTACTTC. Residues: CASSLAMRETQYF.

V usage is TRBV6-6 and J usage is TRBJ2-1; D unresolved. Germline lookup yields CDR1 MNHNY and CDR2 SVGAGI (reference sequence). Trimming removed 4 bases at V and 13 bases at J, with 5 bases between. CDR3 length equals 9 residues. The CDR3 loop reads CASSSSQFF. Here the CDR3 DNA reads TGTGCCAGCAGTTCCAGTCAGTTCTTC.

The rearrangement joins TRBV30 to TRBJ2-1; 12 bases agree with TRBD2. CDR3 size: 17 residues. Losses at the gene ends were 3 bases for V and 0 bases for J; bases not matched to a gene: 6. Germline values: CDR1 GTSNPN, CDR2 SVGIG (reference sequence). CDR3 residues: CAWSLGLAGYSYNEQFF. The CDR3 nucleotides are TGTGCCTGGAGCCTCGGACTAGCGGGATACTCCTACAATGAGCAGTTCTTC.

The chain is built from TRBV6-6 and TRBJ1-4; D call uncertain. The CDR3 has 15 residues. V shed 7 bases and J shed 3 bases, with 15 bases lying between them. Germline values: CDR1 MNHNY, CDR2 SVGAGI (reference sequence). CDR3 sequence reads: CASIQVRRANEKLFF. The CDR3 DNA reads TGTGCCAGCATCCAAGTGAGACGGGCTAATGAAAAACTGTTTTTT.

The gene calls are TRBV7-6 and TRBJ2-5, with D possibly being TRBD2 (5 bases). V was trimmed by 3 bases and J by 4 bases, leaving 12 bases between them. CDR3 size: 14 residues. Germline values: CDR1 SGHVS, CDR2 FNYEAQ. CDR3 sequence (DNA): TGTGCCAGCAGCTTGTCACCGGAGGTAGAGACCCAGTACTTC. This encodes CASSLSPEVETQYF.

This chain joins TRBV5-4 and TRBJ2-7; TRBD1 matches at 9 bases. Trimming cost V 3 bases and J 2 bases; bases outside gene matches: 6. Germline values: CDR1 SGHNT, CDR2 YYREEE (reference sequence). The CDR3 covers 15 residues. CDR3 region: CASSSQGAGPYEQYF. The CDR3 DNA is TGTGCCAGCAGCTCACAGGGGGCGGGTCCCTACGAGCAGTACTTC.

J is TRBJ2-7 and V is TRBV27, with 7 nucleotides matching TRBD2. The ends lost 3 bases at V and 7 bases at J; junction bases unmatched: 9. The CDR3 extends over 14 amino acids. CDR1 MNHEY and CDR2 SMNVEV come from the germline V gene (reference sequence). The CDR3 loop reads CASSFFPGGGEQYF. The CDR3 nucleotides are TGTGCCAGCAGTTTTTTTCCCGGCGGGGGAGAGCAGTACTTC.

CDR3 sequence reads: CASSLRGGQDEQFF. The CDR3 DNA follows: TGTGCCAGCAGCCTTAGAGGGGGACAAGATGAGCAGTTCTTC. This rearrangement joins TRBV7-3 to TRBJ2-1; weak D call: TRBD1 (6 bases). Trimming left V 5 bases short and J 8 bases short, with 16 bases between. Germline V gene lookup returns CDR1 SGHTA and CDR2 FQGTGA. There are 14 residues in the CDR3.

This chain connects TRBV7-9 to TRBJ1-1, with D possibly being TRBD1 (5 bases). Trimming removed 5 bases from V and 3 bases from J, with 7 bases in between. The CDR3 sequence is 12 residues long. Germline values: CDR1 SEHNR, CDR2 FQNEAQ (reference sequence). In nucleotides, the CDR3 is TGTGCCAGCAGCCGGGGGGACACTGAAGCTTTCTTT. This encodes CASSRGDTEAFF.

The chain uses TRBV27 and TRBJ2-1, with D uncertain. Germline loops: CDR1 MNHEY, CDR2 SMNVEV (reference sequence). CDR3 size: 14 residues. The V end lost 1 base, the J end lost 4 bases, and 8 bases lay between the germline ends. In DNA form, the CDR3 reads TGTGCCAGCAGTTTATTGGGCCTATACAATGAGCAGTTCTTC. It translates to CASSLLGLYNEQFF.

The table lists this clone with a few counts. Mismatch with germline at one junction end may stem from a read error. The chain links TRBV7-7 to TRBJ2-5; 8 positions match TRBD2. The V gene's germline CDR1 is SSHAT and CDR2 FNYEAQ (reference sequence). This CDR3 comprises 15 residues. The CDR3 here is CASSLRQGLGRAQYF. The DNA for the CDR3 is TGTGCTAGCAGCTTACGTCAGGGGCTCGGGAGGGCCCAGTACTTC.

V usage is TRBV28 and J usage is TRBJ1-3; 7 bases are shared with TRBD1. Unmatched junction bases numbered 3, after V lost 3 bases and J lost 4 bases. The CDR3 loop spans 14 amino acids. Germline V CDR1 and CDR2: MDHEN, SYDVKM. CDR3 sequence: CASSLGQRGNTIYF. CDR3 DNA: TGTGCCAGCAGTTTGGGACAGAGAGGAAACACCATATATTTT. The full variable domain, completed using reference TRBV28 and TRBJ1-3, is DVKVTQSSRYLVKRTGEKVFLECVQDMDHENMFWYRQDPGLGLRLIYFSYDVKMKEKGDIPEGYSVSREKKERFSLILESASTNQTSMYLCASSLGQRGNTIYFGEGSWLTVV.

The V gene is TRBV3-1 (or the pseudogene TRBV3-2), the J gene TRBJ2-7, with D maybe TRBD2 (5 bases). V lost 1 base, J lost 12 bases, and 13 bases lay in between. There are 12 residues in the CDR3. Germline CDR1 and CDR2: LGHDT and YNNKEL (reference sequence). This chain's CDR3 is CASSQGTSLGYF. The CDR3 DNA reads TGTGCCAGCAGCCAAGGGACTTCTTTGGGGTACTTC.

The chain joins TRBV20-1 to TRBJ1-2; TRBD1 might be the D (5 bases). CDR3 length: 16 amino acids. Germline V gene lookup returns CDR1 DFQATT and CDR2 SNEGSKA (reference sequence). V lost 3 bases and J lost 8, with 25 bases in between. CDR3 bases: TGCAGTGCTAGTCCGGACATCTGGAGAACCATGGAAGGCTACACCTTC. The encoded protein is CSASPDIWRTMEGYTF.